The 5 T cell receptor beta chains reported below all come from one sample, sequenced in a study of T cells after yellow fever vaccination. A single record per CDR3 protein comes from TCRdb applying MiXCR to the 5' RACE reads. The table lists roughly 330,000 distinct CDR3 sequences, 4% of them singletons. This material consisted of PBMCs, taken 5 days after the yellow fever booster vaccination. The receptors here all came from a man aged 18 to 35 who received the YFV17D yellow fever vaccine.

This chain connects TRBV5-4 to TRBJ1-1, with TRBD1 matching 7 bases. V was pared by 2 bases and J by 6 bases, with 7 bases of the junction left unmatched. Germline assignment: CDR1 SGHNT and CDR2 YYREEE (reference sequence). The CDR3 is 14 residues long. The CDR3 nucleotides read TGTGCCAGCAGCTTACGCGACAGGGAGGCTGAAGCTTTCTTT. Translating it yields CASSLRDREAEAFF.

This clonotype was counted only a few times. The chain joins TRBV19 to TRBJ2-7, with D perhaps TRBD1 (6 bases). Deletions cut 5 bases from V and 7 bases from J, with 15 bases between. The CDR3 has 13 residues. Germline V gene sequence: CDR1 LNHDA, CDR2 SQIVND (reference sequence). The CDR3 reads CASSQRTALEQYF. DNA of the CDR3: TGTGCCAGTAGTCAGAGGACAGCCTTGGAGCAGTACTTC.

This clonotype was observed a handful of times. This rearrangement joins TRBV15 to TRBJ2-3; tentatively, D is TRBD1 (6 bases). The CDR3 loop spans 17 amino acids. In germline, CDR1 is LNHNV, CDR2 YYDKDF (reference sequence). V lost 5 bases and J 6 bases, leaving 24 bases between the germline ends. CDR3 nucleotide sequence: TGTGCCACCAGCGGATCAGCTGGGACACAGTCCGCGGATACGCAGTATTTT. It encodes CATSGSAGTQSADTQYF.

This clonotype turned up a few times. The chain combines TRBV6-5 with TRBJ2-5; 7 nucleotides agree with TRBD2. Germline CDR1 and CDR2: MNHEY and SVGAGI. The CDR3 totals 15 residues. V shed 0 bases, J shed 5 bases, and the junction held 6 bases outside the gene matches. This CDR3 is CASSYSSGEMETQYF. CDR3 nucleotide sequence: TGTGCCAGCAGTTACTCCAGCGGGGAAATGGAGACCCAGTACTTC.

This clonotype has just a few counts. The V gene is TRBV20-1, the J gene TRBJ2-4, with 10 bases lining up with TRBD1. CDR3 length: 16 residues. V was clipped by 2 bases and J by 2 bases; unmatched bases: 6. CDR1 is DFQATT and CDR2 is SNEGSKA in the germline V gene (reference sequence). CDR3: CSARTTGGWSKNIQYF. CDR3 sequence (DNA): TGCAGTGCTAGAACGACAGGGGGCTGGTCCAAAAACATTCAGTACTTC.